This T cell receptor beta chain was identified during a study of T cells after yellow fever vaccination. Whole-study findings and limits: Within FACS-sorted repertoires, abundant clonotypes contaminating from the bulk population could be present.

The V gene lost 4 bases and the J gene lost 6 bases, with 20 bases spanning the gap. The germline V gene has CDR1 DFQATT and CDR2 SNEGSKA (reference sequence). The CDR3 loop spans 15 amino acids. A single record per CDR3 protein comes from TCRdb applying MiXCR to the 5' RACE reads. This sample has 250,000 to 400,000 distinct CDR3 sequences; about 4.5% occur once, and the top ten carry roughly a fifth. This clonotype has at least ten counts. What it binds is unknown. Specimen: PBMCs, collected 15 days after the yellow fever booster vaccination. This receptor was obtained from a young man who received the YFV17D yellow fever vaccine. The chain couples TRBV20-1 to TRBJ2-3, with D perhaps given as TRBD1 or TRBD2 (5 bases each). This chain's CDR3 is CSAKTGRLLGDTQYF. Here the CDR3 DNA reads TGCAGTGCTAAGACGGGACGGCTCCTCGGGGATACGCAGTATTTT.